The 15 T cell receptor beta chains given below trace back to one sample, sequenced in a study of cytomegalovirus exposure and HLA in healthy donors. A multiplex PCR was run with 60 Vbeta primers and 13 Jbeta primers. Assay used: immunoSEQ multiplex PCR; TCRdb lists only in-frame clones, some missing. Of some 180,000 clones listed, 77% are singletons. The sample was PBMCs. Receptor source: a woman aged 60 to 75 in good health and CMV-seropositive.

V usage is TRBV6-5 and J usage is TRBJ2-5; D perhaps matches TRBD2 (5 bases). Trimming stripped 0 bases from V and 7 bases from J, with 9 bases between. Germline CDR1 is MNHEY and CDR2 is SVGAGI. The CDR3 runs to 13 residues. CDR3 in amino acids: CASSYSRGGTQYF. In nucleotides, the CDR3 is TGTGCCAGCAGTTACTCTCGGGGTGGGACCCAGTACTTC.

The chain employs TRBV9 and TRBJ1-4, with 9 bases fitting TRBD1. V lost 0 bases to trimming and J lost 13 bases; unmatched junction nucleotides: 10. The CDR3 totals 15 residues. Germline CDR1 reads SGDLS; CDR2 reads YYNGEE. In DNA form, the CDR3 reads TGTGCCAGCAGCGTAGCTGGGACAGGGCCCGCCGGACTGTTTTTT. Its translation is CASSVAGTGPAGLFF.

This clone was seen a handful of times. The rearrangement links TRBV2 to TRBJ1-2; D remains ambiguous. The V gene lost 3 bases and the J gene lost 2 bases, with 7 bases spanning the gap. This CDR3 spans 13 amino acids. The germline CDR1 and CDR2 sequences are SNHLY and FYNNEI. The CDR3 here is CASSEQVNYGYTF. CDR3 sequence (DNA): TGTGCCAGCAGTGAGCAGGTGAACTATGGCTACACCTTC. Drawing the rest from reference TRBV2 and TRBJ1-2, the complete variable domain is EPEVTQTPSHQVTQMGQEVILRCVPISNHLYFYWYRQILGQKVEFLVSFYNNEISEKSEIFDDQFSVERPDGSNFTLKIRSTKLEDSAMYFCASSEQVNYGYTFGSGTRLTVV.

In this sample, this clone turned up once. The J gene is TRBJ2-2, the V gene TRBV11-2, with 7 bases identical to TRBD2. Germline lookup yields CDR1 SGHAT and CDR2 FQNNGV. V shed 8 bases, J shed 1 base, and the junction held 13 bases outside the gene matches. The CDR3 covers 17 residues. CDR3 coding DNA: TGTGCCAGCCGACTGATTTGGAGCGGGGAGAACACCGGGGAGCTGTTTTTT. Its translation is CASRLIWSGENTGELFF.

This chain joins TRBV28 and TRBJ2-1, with D perhaps matching TRBD2 (5 bases). The CDR3 covers 11 residues. Trimming stripped 3 bases from V and 13 bases from J, with 10 bases between. The germline V gene has CDR1 MDHEN and CDR2 SYDVKM. The CDR3 sequence is CASSFPAAQFF. CDR3 bases: TGTGCCAGCAGTTTTCCAGCGGCCCAGTTCTTC.

The genes are TRBV9 and TRBJ2-1; perhaps TRBD1 as D (5 bases). The germline CDR1 and CDR2 sequences are SGDLS and YYNGEE. Trimming left V 0 bases short and J 5 bases short, with 9 bases between. CDR3 size: 14 residues. The CDR3 loop is CASSVAGQNNEQFF. The CDR3 DNA reads TGTGCCAGCAGCGTAGCTGGACAAAACAATGAGCAGTTCTTC.

The chain carries TRBV27 and TRBJ2-7; no firm D call. The CDR3 is 12 amino acids. Trimming took 3 bases from V and 4 from J, leaving 7 bases between them. Germline values: CDR1 MNHEY, CDR2 SMNVEV (reference sequence). This CDR3 reads CASSFPGYEQYF. The CDR3, as DNA: TGTGCCAGCAGTTTTCCCGGGTACGAGCAGTACTTC.

The chain combines TRBV19 with TRBJ2-6; no firm D call. Germline CDR1 LNHDA, CDR2 SQIVND (reference sequence). This CDR3 contains 16 residues. The V end was cut by 5 bases, the J end by 0 bases, with 11 bases between. As DNA, the CDR3 is TGTGCCAGTAGTGATCAGTTATCCTCTGGGGCCAACGTCCTGACTTTC. This gives the protein CASSDQLSSGANVLTF.

This clone was seen only a few times. V usage is TRBV7-9 and J usage is TRBJ2-5, with 7 bases lining up with TRBD1. This CDR3 spans 13 amino acids. Germline V gene sequence: CDR1 SEHNR, CDR2 FQNEAQ (reference sequence). With 4 bases clipped from V and 7 bases from J, the junction kept 6 bases outside the gene matches. CDR3 DNA sequence: TGTGCCAGCAGCTCACAGGGGTTTGGGACCCAGTACTTC. Protein sequence: CASSSQGFGTQYF.

The count of this clone is one. The V gene is TRBV28, the J gene TRBJ2-7; 10 bases map to TRBD2. CDR1 and CDR2 from the germline V gene are MDHEN and SYDVKM. Trimming at V came to 5 bases and at J to 0 bases, leaving 10 bases not matched to a gene. The CDR3 runs 17 residues. The CDR3 loop reads CASSPPGLARSSYEQYF. The CDR3 DNA follows: TGTGCCAGCAGTCCACCGGGACTAGCGCGGAGCTCCTACGAGCAGTACTTC.

This chain uses TRBV7-9 with TRBJ2-3, with 9 bases that match TRBD2. Germline CDR1 is SEHNR and CDR2 is FQNEAQ (reference sequence). CDR3 size: 15 residues. The trim removed 3 bases at V and 2 bases at J, leaving 3 bases unmatched. The DNA of the CDR3 is TGTGCCAGCAGCTTTCTAGCGGGGTTCACAGATACGCAGTATTTT. Amino acid sequence: CASSFLAGFTDTQYF.

This clone was picked up one time. This CDR3 is CASSLTGGNEQFF. The CDR3 DNA follows: TGTGCCAGTAGCCTGACAGGGGGCAATGAGCAGTTCTTC. The chain is built from TRBV19 and TRBJ2-1, with 9 bases fitting TRBD1. The CDR3 has 13 amino acids. The J segment lost 6 bases and the V segment lost 6 bases, leaving 3 bases of the junction unmatched. Germline CDR1 LNHDA, CDR2 SQIVND (reference sequence).

This clone showed up just once. The chain joins TRBV19 to TRBJ1-4; 8 bases are shared with TRBD1. CDR1 is LNHDA, CDR2 SQIVND, per germline (reference sequence). V lost 5 bases, J lost 7 bases, and 3 bases stayed unmatched. The CDR3 is 13 residues long. The CDR3 protein is CASSPDRAEKLFF. The DNA for the CDR3 is TGTGCCAGTAGTCCGGACAGGGCTGAAAAACTGTTTTTT.

This chain joins TRBV30 and TRBJ2-7; 9 nucleotides line up with TRBD1. Unmatched junction bases numbered 18, after V lost 3 bases and J lost 6 bases. CDR1 is GTSNPN and CDR2 is SVGIG in the germline V gene (reference sequence). This CDR3 has 17 amino acids. This chain's CDR3 is CAWRRGQGQTKPGEQYF. The CDR3 bases are TGTGCCTGGAGACGGGGACAGGGACAAACTAAACCGGGCGAGCAGTACTTC. Full variable domain (missing parts from reference TRBV30 and TRBJ2-7): SQTIHQWPATLVQPVGSPLSLECTVEGTSNPNLYWYRQAAGRGLQLLFYSVGIGQISSEVPQNLSASRPQDRQFILSSKKLLLSDSGFYLCAWRRGQGQTKPGEQYFGPGTRLTVT.

The chain carries TRBV6-6 and TRBJ2-7; 8 positions agree with TRBD2. Germline CDR1 is MNHNY and CDR2 is SVGAGI (reference sequence). The CDR3 is made up of 14 amino acids. V shed 6 bases, J shed 0 bases, and the junction held 4 bases outside the gene matches. The CDR3 protein is CASRRLANSYEQYF. The CDR3 DNA reads TGTGCCAGCAGGAGACTAGCGAACTCCTACGAGCAGTACTTC.